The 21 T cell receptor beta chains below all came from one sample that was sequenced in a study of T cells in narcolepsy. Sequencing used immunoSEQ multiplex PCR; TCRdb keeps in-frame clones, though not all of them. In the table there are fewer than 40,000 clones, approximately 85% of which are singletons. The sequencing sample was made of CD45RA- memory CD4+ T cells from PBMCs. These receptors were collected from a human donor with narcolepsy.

CDR3 amino acids: CASSVGQVVQETQYF. In DNA form, the CDR3 reads TGTGCCAGCAGCGTCGGACAGGTTGTCCAAGAGACCCAGTACTTC. V usage is TRBV9 and J usage is TRBJ2-5, with 7 bases matching TRBD1. Germline V gives CDR1 SGDLS, CDR2 YYNGEE. V lost 2 bases, J lost 1 base, and 5 bases stayed unmatched. This CDR3 is 15 amino acids long.

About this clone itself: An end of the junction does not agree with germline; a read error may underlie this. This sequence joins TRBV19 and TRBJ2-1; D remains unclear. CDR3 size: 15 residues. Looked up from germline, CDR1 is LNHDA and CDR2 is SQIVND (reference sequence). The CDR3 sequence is CASRIDSGSYNEQFF. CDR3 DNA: TGTGCCAGTAGGATAGACTCGGGCTCCTACAATGAGCAGTTCTTC. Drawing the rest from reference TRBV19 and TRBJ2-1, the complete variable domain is DGGITQSPKYLFRKEGQNVTLSCEQNLNHDAMYWYRQDPGQGLRLIYYSQIVNDFQKGDIAEGYSVSREKKESFPLTVTSAQKNPTAFYLCASRIDSGSYNEQFFGPGTRLTVL.

The CDR3 here is CASSFGGPTEAFF. In nucleotides, the CDR3 is TGCGCCAGCAGCTTTGGGGGTCCCACTGAAGCTTTCTTT. V is TRBV5-1 and J is TRBJ1-1; maybe TRBD1 (5 bases). The V end lost 2 bases, the J end lost 4 bases, and 9 bases lay between the germline ends. CDR1 SGHRS and CDR2 YFSETQ come from the germline V gene. The CDR3 spans 13 residues.

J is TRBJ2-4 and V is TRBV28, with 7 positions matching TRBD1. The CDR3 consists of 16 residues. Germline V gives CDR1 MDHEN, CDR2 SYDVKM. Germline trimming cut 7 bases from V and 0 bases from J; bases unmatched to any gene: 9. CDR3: CASIRGQRLAKNIQYF. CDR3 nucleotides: TGTGCCAGCATAAGGGGACAGAGACTAGCCAAAAACATTCAGTACTTC.

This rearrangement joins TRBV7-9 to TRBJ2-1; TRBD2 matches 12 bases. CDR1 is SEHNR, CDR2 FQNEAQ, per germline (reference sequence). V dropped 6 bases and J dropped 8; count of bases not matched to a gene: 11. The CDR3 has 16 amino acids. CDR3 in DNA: TGTGCCAGCAGTATCCTAGCGGGAGGGCCGCGGGATGAGCAGTTCTTC. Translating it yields CASSILAGGPRDEQFF. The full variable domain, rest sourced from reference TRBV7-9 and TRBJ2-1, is DTGVSQNPRHKITKRGQNVTFRCDPISEHNRLYWYRQTLGQGPEFLTYFQNEAQLEKSRLLSDRFSAERPKGSFSTLEIQRTEQGDSAMYLCASSILAGGPRDEQFFGPGTRLTVL.

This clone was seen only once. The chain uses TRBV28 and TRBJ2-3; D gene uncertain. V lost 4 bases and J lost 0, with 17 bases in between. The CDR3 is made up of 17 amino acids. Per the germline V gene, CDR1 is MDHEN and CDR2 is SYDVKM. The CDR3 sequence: CASSWVLGALSTDTQYF. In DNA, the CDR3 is TGTGCCAGCAGTTGGGTTCTGGGCGCATTGAGCACAGATACGCAGTATTTT. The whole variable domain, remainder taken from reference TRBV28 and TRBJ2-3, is DVKVTQSSRYLVKRTGEKVFLECVQDMDHENMFWYRQDPGLGLRLIYFSYDVKMKEKGDIPEGYSVSREKKERFSLILESASTNQTSMYLCASSWVLGALSTDTQYFGPGTRLTVL.

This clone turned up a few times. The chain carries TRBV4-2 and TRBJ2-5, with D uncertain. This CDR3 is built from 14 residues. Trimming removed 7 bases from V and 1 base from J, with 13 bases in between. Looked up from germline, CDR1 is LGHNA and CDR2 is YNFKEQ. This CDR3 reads CASIFSGFQETQYF. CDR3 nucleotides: TGTGCCAGCATCTTCTCCGGGTTCCAAGAGACCCAGTACTTC.

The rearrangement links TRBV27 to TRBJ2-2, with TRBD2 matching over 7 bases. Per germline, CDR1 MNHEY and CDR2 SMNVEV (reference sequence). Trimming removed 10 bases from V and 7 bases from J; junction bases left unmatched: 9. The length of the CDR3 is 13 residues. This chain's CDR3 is CATRGGELGELFF. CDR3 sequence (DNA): TGTGCCACTAGGGGAGGGGAGCTCGGGGAGCTGTTTTTT.

The CDR3: CAWATGVGQPQHF. CDR3 DNA sequence: TGTGCCTGGGCGACAGGGGTCGGCCAGCCCCAGCATTTT. This rearrangement joins TRBV30 to TRBJ1-5, with TRBD1 matching over 8 bases. CDR1 and CDR2 from the germline V gene are GTSNPN and SVGIG (reference sequence). This CDR3 has 13 residues. V was pared by 5 bases and J by 7 bases, with 7 bases of the junction left unmatched.

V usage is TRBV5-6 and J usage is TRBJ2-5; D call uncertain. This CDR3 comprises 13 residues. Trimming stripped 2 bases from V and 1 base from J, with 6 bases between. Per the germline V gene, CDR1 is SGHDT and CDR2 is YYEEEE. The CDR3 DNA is TGTGCCAGCAGCTTCGGCAGCCAAGAGACCCAGTACTTC. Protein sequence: CASSFGSQETQYF.

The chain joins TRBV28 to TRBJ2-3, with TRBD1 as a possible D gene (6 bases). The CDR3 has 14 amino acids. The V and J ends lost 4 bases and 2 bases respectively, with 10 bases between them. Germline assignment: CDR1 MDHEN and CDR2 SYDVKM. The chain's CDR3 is CASSSGTLTDTQYF. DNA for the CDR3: TGTGCCAGCAGTTCCGGGACACTCACAGATACGCAGTATTTT.

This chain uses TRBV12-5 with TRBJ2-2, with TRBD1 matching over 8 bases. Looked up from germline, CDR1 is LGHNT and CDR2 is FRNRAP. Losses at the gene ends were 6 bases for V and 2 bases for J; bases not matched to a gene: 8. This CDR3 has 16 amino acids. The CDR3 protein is CASGPDRGLNTGELFF. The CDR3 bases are TGTGCTAGTGGCCCAGACAGGGGCCTCAACACCGGGGAGCTGTTTTTT.

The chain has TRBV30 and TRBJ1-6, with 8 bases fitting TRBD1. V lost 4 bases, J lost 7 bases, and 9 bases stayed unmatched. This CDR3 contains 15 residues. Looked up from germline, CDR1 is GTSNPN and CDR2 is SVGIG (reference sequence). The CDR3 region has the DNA TGTGCCTGGACCTCGTCCGACAGGGGAAATTCACCCCTCCACTTT. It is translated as CAWTSSDRGNSPLHF.

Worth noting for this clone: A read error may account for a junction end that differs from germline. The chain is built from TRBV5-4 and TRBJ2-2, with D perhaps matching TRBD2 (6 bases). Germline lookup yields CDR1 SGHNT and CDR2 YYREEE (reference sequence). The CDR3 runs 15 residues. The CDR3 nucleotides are TGTGCCAGCAGCTCCTACGGAACTGGGACTGGGGATCTGTTTTTT. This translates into CASSSYGTGTGDLFF. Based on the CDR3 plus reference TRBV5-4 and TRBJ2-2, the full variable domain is ETGVTQSPTHLIKTRGQQVTLRCSSQSGHNTVSWYQQALGQGPQFIFQYYREEENGRGNFPPRFSGLQFPNYSSELNVNALELDDSALYLCASSSYGTGTGDLFFGEGSRLTVL.

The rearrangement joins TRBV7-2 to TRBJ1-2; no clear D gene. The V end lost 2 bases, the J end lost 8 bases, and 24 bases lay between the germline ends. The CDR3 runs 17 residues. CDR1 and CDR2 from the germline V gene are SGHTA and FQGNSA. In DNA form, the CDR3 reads TGTGCCAGCAGCTTAAGGTCGGGTGGAGGCGTCGGCCGGGGCTACACCTTC. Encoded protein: CASSLRSGGGVGRGYTF.

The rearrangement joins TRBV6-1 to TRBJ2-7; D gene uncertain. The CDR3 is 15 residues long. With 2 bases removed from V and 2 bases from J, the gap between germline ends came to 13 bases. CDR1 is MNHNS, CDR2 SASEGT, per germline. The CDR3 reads CASSESPYGAYEQYF. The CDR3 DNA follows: TGTGCCAGCAGTGAAAGCCCCTACGGAGCCTACGAGCAGTACTTC.

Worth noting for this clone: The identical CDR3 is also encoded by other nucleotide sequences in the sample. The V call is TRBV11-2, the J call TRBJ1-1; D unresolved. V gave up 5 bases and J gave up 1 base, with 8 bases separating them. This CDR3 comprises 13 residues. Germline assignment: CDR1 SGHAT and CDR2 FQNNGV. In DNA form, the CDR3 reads TGTGCCAGCAGCCTCGGAAGGAACACTGAAGCTTTCTTT. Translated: CASSLGRNTEAFF.

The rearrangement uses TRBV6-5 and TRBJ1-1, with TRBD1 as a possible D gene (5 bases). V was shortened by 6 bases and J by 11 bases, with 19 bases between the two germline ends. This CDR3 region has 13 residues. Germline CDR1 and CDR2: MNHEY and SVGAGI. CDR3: CASSESGRWVAFF. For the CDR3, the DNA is TGTGCCAGCAGCGAGTCGGGGCGGTGGGTGGCTTTCTTT.

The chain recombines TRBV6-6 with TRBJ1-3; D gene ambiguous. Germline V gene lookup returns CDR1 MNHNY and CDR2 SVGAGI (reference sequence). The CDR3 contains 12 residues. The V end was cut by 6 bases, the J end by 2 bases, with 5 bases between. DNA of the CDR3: TGTGCCAGCAGGGATCCTGGAAACACCATATATTTT. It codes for CASRDPGNTIYF.

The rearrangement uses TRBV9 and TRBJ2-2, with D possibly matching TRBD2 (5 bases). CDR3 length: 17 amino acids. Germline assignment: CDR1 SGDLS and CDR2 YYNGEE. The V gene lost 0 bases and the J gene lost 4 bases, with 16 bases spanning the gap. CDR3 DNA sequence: TGTGCCAGCAGCGTAGGAGGAGGCAGCCGCAGCACCGGGGAGCTGTTTTTT. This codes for CASSVGGGSRSTGELFF.

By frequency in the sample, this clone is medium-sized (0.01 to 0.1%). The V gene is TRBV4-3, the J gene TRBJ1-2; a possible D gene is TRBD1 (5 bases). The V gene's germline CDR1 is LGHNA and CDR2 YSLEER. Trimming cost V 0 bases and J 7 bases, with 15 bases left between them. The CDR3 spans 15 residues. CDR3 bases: TGCGCCAGCAGCCAAGAGGGGCAGGTGAAGGGTGGCTACACCTTC. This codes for CASSQEGQVKGGYTF.